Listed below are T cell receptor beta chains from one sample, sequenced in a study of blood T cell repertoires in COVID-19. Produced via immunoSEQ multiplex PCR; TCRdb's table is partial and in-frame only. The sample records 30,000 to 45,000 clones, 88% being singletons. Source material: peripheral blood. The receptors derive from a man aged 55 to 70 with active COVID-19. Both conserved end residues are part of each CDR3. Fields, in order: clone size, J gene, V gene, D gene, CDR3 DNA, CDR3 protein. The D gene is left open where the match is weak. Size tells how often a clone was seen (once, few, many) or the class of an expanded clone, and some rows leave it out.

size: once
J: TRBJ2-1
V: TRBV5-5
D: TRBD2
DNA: TGTGCCAGCAGCTTGAGACTAGCGATCGAGCAGTTCTTC
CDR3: CASSLRLAIEQFF

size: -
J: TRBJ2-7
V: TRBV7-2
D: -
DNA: TGTGCCAGCAGTAGGGAATCAAGCGGGGAGCAGTACTTC
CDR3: CASSRESSGEQYF

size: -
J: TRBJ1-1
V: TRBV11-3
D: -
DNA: TGTGCCAGCACCCGTAAGCGAGGAGCTTTCTTT
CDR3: CASTRKRGAFF

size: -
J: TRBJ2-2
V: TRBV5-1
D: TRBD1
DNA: TGCGCCAGCAGCTTTTCCGGGACAGCGAACACCGGGGAGCTGTTTTTT
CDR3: CASSFSGTANTGELFF

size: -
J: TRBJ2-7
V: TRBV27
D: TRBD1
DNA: TGTGCCAGCAGTGTAGCCTACGGGACAGGGTCGAGGGAGCAGTACTTC
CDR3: CASSVAYGTGSREQYF

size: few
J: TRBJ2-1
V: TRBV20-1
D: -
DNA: TGCAGTGCTAGTCATATCGGGAGCTCCTACAATGAGCAGTTCTTC
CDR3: CSASHIGSSYNEQFF

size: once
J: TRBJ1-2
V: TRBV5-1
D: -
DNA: TGCGCCAGCAGCTTGGGGACAGTTGGCTATGGCTACACCTTC
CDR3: CASSLGTVGYGYTF

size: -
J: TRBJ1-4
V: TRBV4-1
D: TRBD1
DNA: TGCGCCAGCAGCCAAGCCCCAACCGGGACAGGGGATGAAAAACTGTTTTTT
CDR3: CASSQAPTGTGDEKLFF

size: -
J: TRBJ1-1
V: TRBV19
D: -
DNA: TGTGCCAGTAGGGGAGCCCCGGGGGCTTTCTTT
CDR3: CASRGAPGAFF

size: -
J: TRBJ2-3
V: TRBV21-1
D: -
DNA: TGTGCCAGCAGCGCCCGGACTAGCGGACTTAATACAAATACGCAGTATTTT
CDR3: CASSARTSGLNTNTQYF

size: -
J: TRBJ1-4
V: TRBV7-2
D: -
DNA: TGTGCCAGCAGCTCTAACCTCTATGAAAAACTGTTTTTT
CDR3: CASSSNLYEKLFF

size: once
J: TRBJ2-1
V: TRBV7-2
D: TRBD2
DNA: TGTGCCAGCAGACTAGCGGGACCCAATGAGCAGTTCTTC
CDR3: CASRLAGPNEQFF

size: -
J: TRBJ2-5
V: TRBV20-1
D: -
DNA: TGCAGTGCTCGTGACCCGGGGGGCGCGATAGAGACCCAGTACTTC
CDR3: CSARDPGGAIETQYF

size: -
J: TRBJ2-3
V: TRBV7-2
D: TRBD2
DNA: TGTGCCAGCAGTAGTTGGACTAGCGGTGCGTTGGATACGCAGTATTTT
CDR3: CASSSWTSGALDTQYF

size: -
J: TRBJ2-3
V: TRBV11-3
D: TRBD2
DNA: TGTGCCAGCAGCTTGGGGGACTGGGCTAGCGGGAGCAGCACAGATACGCAGTATTTT
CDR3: CASSLGDWASGSSTDTQYF

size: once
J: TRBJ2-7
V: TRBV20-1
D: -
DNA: TGCAGTGCTAGTCCGGGTCCTGCCTACGAGCAGTACTTC
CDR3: CSASPGPAYEQYF

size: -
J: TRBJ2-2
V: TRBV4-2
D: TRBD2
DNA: TGTGCCAGCAGCCATGGGGCTAGCGGGGGGACGTCCGGGGAGCTGTTTTTT
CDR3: CASSHGASGGTSGELFF

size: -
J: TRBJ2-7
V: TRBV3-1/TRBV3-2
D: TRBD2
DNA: TGTGCCAGCAGCCAAGACGGGACTAGCGGGGAAGGGCAGTACTTC
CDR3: CASSQDGTSGEGQYF

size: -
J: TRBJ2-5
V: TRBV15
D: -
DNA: TGTGCCACCAGCAGAGACGTTGGGGGGGGCGGAGAGACCCAGTACTTC
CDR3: CATSRDVGGGGETQYF

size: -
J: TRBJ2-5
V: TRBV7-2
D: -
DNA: TGTGCCAGCAGCTTAGTTGTCGGGCAAGAGACCCAGTACTTC
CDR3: CASSLVVGQETQYF

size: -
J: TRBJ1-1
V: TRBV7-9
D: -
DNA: TGTGCCAGCAGCGTCCGGGACATAGCTTTCTTT
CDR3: CASSVRDIAFF

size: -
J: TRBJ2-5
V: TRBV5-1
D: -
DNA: TGCGCCAGCAGGTCGTATAAAAGGGACACCGGCTTCGAAGAGACCCAGTACTTC
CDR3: CASRSYKRDTGFEETQYF

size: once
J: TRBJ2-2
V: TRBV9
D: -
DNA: TGTGCCAGCAGCGTTGGTGGAAATGGGCTATGGACCGGGGAGCTGTTTTTT
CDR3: CASSVGGNGLWTGELFF

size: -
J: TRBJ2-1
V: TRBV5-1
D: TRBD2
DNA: TGCGCCAGCAGCTTAGATAGCGGGAGGGCCGCCTACAATGAGCAGTTCTTC
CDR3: CASSLDSGRAAYNEQFF

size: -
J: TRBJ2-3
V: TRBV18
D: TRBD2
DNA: TGTGCCAGCTCACAAGCGGGAGTTACAGATACGCAGTATTTT
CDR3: CASSQAGVTDTQYF

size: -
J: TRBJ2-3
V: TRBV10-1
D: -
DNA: TGCGCCAGCAGTGCGGCGGGCTCAGATACGCAGTATTTT
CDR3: CASSAAGSDTQYF

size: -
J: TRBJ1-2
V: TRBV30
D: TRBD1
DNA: TGTGCCTGGCTCCGGGACAGGGGGTTCTATGGCTACACCTTC
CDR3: CAWLRDRGFYGYTF

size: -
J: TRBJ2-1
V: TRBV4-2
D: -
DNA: TGTGCCAGCAGCCAAGCGTCTAGCGTGGTGGGTTACAATGAGCAGTTCTTC
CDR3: CASSQASSVVGYNEQFF

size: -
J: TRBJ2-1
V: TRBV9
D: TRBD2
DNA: TGTGCCAGCAGCGTAGTCCCTAGCGGGAGGATGGACAATGAGCAGTTCTTC
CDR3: CASSVVPSGRMDNEQFF

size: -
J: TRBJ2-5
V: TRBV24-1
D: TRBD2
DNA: TGTGCCACCAGTGATCCCATAGCGGGACCCCAAGAGACCCAGTACTTC
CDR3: CATSDPIAGPQETQYF

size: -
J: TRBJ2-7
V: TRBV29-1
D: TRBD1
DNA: TGCAGCGTTGACGGGGGACAGGGGGGTCCGTTCTCCTACGAGCAGTACTTC
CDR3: CSVDGGQGGPFSYEQYF

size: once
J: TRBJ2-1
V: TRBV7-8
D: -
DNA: TGTGCCAGCAGCCAGATAGCGCCTCAGTTCTTC
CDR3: CASSQIAPQFF

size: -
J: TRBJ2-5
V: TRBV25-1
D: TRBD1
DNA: TGTGCCAGCAGTGACGGGGGACAGGGAAATTTTGAGACCCAGTACTTC
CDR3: CASSDGGQGNFETQYF

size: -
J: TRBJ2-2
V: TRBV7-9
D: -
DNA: TGTGCCAGCAGCTTACGGAGCGGTGGCCTGAACACCGGGGAGCTGTTTTTT
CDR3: CASSLRSGGLNTGELFF

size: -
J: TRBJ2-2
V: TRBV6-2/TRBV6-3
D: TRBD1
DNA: TGTGCCAGCAGTACCCCCGGGACAGGGAGAACCGGGGAGCTGTTTTTT
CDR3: CASSTPGTGRTGELFF

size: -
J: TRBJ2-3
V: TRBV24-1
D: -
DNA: TGTGCCACCAGTGATCGGGACTTCACAGATACGCAGTATTTT
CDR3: CATSDRDFTDTQYF

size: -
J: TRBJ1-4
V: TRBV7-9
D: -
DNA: TGTGCCAGCAGCTTATCTCAGGGGTACGAAAAACTGTTTTTT
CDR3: CASSLSQGYEKLFF

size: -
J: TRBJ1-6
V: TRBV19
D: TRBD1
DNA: TGTGCCAGTAGTATGATTACCGGGACAGGGGATAATTCACCCCTCCACTTT
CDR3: CASSMITGTGDNSPLHF

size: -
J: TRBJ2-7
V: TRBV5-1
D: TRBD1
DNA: TGCGCCAGCAGCTTGGAGGGGACAGGGGGCCACTACGAGCAGTACTTC
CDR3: CASSLEGTGGHYEQYF

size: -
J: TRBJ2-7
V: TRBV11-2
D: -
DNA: TGTGCCAGCTCCAAGGGCGCAGGGTTTTCCTACGAGCAGTACTTC
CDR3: CASSKGAGFSYEQYF

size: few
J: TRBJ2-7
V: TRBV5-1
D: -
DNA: TGCGCCAGCAGCTTGGACAGGGTAGTCTCCTACGAGCAGTACTTC
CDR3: CASSLDRVVSYEQYF

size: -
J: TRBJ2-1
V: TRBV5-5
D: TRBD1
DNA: TGTGCCAGCAGCTTGGGTGGACAGGCCCTGAGCAATGAGCAGTTCTTC
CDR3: CASSLGGQALSNEQFF

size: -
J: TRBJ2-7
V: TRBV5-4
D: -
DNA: TGTGCCAGCAGCCCGGGCGGGACAGTCGACTACGAGCAGTACTTC
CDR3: CASSPGGTVDYEQYF

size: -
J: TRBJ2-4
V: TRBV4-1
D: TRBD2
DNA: TGCGCCAGCAGCCAACTGGGACTAGAAAAAAACATTCAGTACTTC
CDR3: CASSQLGLEKNIQYF

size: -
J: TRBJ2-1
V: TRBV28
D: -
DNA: TGTGCCAGCAGTTTACTAGCGCCCCAGGGTGAGCAGTTCTTC
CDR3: CASSLLAPQGEQFF

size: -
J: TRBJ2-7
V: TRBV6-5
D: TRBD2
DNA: TGTGCCAGCAGTACGCCGACTAGCGGCGAGCAGTACTTC
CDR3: CASSTPTSGEQYF

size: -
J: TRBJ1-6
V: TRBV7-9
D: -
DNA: TGTGCCAGCAGCTTAAGTGGCAGTAATAATTCACCCCTCCACTTT
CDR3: CASSLSGSNNSPLHF

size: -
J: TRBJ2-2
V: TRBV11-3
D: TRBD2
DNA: TGTGCCAGCAGCTTAAGTTCCTTAGCCACTAGCGGGAGGCACGGGGAGCTGTTTTTT
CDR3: CASSLSSLATSGRHGELFF

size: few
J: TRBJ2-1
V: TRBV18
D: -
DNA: TGTGCCAGCTCACCAGAGAGGCGCCCCTACAATGAGCAGTTCTTC
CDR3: CASSPERRPYNEQFF